These 2 T cell receptor beta chains originate from one sample sequenced in a study of blood T cell repertoires in COVID-19. Sequenced by immunoSEQ multiplex PCR; TCRdb stores in-frame clones only, minus some. The sample holds approximately 190,000 clones, 80% to 95% seen once. The sequenced material came from peripheral blood. Receptors originate from a man aged 50-59 years with acute or convalescent COVID-19.

J is TRBJ2-2 and V is TRBV19, with 8 positions matching TRBD1. The V segment lost 5 bases and the J segment 1 base; nucleotides outside the gene matches: 6. Looked up from germline, CDR1 is LNHDA and CDR2 is SQIVND (reference sequence). CDR3 size: 16 residues. This CDR3 is CASSHRGRKNTGELFF. For the CDR3, the DNA is TGTGCCAGTAGTCACAGGGGGAGGAAGAACACCGGGGAGCTGTTTTTT.

This chain connects TRBV7-8 to TRBJ2-2; 8 nucleotides agree with TRBD2. Germline CDR1 SGHVS, CDR2 FQNEAQ. This CDR3 comprises 20 residues. V lost 5 bases, J lost 4 bases, and 21 bases stayed unmatched. CDR3 sequence: CASSPRGGGSQFRGTGELFF. CDR3 DNA sequence: TGTGCCAGCAGCCCTCGGGGGGGCGGGAGCCAGTTCCGAGGCACCGGGGAGCTGTTTTTT.